This TCR beta chain appears in the sequencing data of a study of blood T cell repertoires in COVID-19. TCRdb keeps only in-frame clones here, not all; method: immunoSEQ multiplex PCR. Among fewer than 250,000 clones listed, 70% to 90% were seen once. Germline CDR1 reads MGHRA; CDR2 reads YSYEKL. V lost 0 bases to trimming and J lost 0 bases, with 9 bases between them. The CDR3 has 16 amino acids. Sequencing input: peripheral blood. J is TRBJ1-5 and V is TRBV4-1; a possible D gene is TRBD1 (5 bases). The TCR sequence derives from a human donor in a cohort sampled during active COVID-19. The CDR3: CASSQEVGPSNQPQHF. The CDR3 DNA follows: TGCGCCAGCAGCCAAGAAGTGGGGCCTAGCAATCAGCCCCAGCATTTT.